This TCR beta chain was observed in a study of neurological immune-mediated disorders. The CDR3 has 16 amino acids. Trimming took 5 bases from V and 0 from J, leaving 14 bases between them. The germline CDR1 and CDR2 sequences are SGHTA and FQGNSA. MiXCR was run by TCRdb on the 5' RACE reads, yielding one entry per CDR3 protein. The sample has 84,000 or so distinct CDR3 sequences; around 10% are singletons. This clonotype has a count of ten or more. The sample comprised PBMCs. J is TRBJ2-1 and V is TRBV7-2, with D possibly TRBD2 on 5 matching bases. The TCR comes from a middle-aged man in good health. CDR3 loop: CASSPDSGSSYNEQFF. For the CDR3, the DNA is TGTGCCAGCAGCCCAGACTCGGGGAGCTCCTACAATGAGCAGTTCTTC.